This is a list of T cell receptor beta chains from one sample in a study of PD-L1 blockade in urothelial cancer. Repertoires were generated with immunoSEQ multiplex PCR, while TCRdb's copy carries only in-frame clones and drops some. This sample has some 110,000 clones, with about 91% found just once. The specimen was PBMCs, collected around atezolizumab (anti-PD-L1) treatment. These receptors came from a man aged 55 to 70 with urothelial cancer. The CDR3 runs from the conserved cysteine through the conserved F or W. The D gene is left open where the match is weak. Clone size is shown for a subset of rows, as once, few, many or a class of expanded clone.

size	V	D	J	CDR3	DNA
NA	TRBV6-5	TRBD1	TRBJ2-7	CASRSGQGTYEQYF	TGTGCCAGCCGCTCGGGACAGGGGACCTACGAGCAGTACTTC
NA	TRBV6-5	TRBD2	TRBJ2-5	CASSSRGAGEETQYF	TGTGCCAGCAGTAGCCGGGGAGCGGGAGAAGAGACCCAGTACTTC
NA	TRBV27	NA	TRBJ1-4	CASSSVEGGNEKLFF	TGTGCCAGCAGTTCCGTCGAGGGGGGGAATGAAAAACTGTTTTTT
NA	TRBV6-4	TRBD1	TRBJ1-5	CARDGQGRNF	TGTGCCAGGGACGGACAGGGAAGGAATTTT
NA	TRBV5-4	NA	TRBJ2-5	CASSRGGVLEETQYF	TGTGCCAGCAGCCGGGGTGGGGTGTTAGAAGAGACCCAGTACTTC
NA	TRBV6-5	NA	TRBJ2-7	CASQTYYEQYF	TGTGCCAGCCAAACATACTACGAGCAGTACTTC
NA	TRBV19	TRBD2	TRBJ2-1	CASSLAGGPIEQFF	TGTGCCAGTAGCCTAGCGGGAGGGCCCATTGAGCAGTTCTTC
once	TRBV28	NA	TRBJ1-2	CASSPSGRDGYTF	TGTGCCAGCAGCCCCTCAGGGCGAGATGGCTACACCTTC
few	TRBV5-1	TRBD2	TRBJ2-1	CASSLGLAGSYNEQFF	TGCGCCAGCAGCTTGGGCCTAGCGGGGAGCTACAATGAGCAGTTCTTC
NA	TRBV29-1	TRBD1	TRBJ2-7	CSVEGLTGGGEQYF	TGCAGCGTTGAAGGTCTGACAGGGGGAGGCGAGCAGTACTTC
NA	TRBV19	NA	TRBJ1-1	CASSIWAGANTEAFF	TGTGCCAGTAGTATCTGGGCAGGGGCGAACACTGAAGCTTTCTTT
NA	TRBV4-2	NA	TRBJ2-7	CASSQVGGGLEPEQYF	TGTGCCAGCAGCCAAGTTGGCGGGGGCCTGGAGCCCGAGCAGTACTTC
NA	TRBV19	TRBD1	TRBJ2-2	CASNVGQGGTGELFF	TGTGCCAGTAACGTGGGACAGGGAGGCACCGGGGAGCTGTTTTTT
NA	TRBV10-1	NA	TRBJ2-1	CASSDSGSSYNEQFF	TGCGCCAGCAGTGATTCCGGGAGCTCCTACAATGAGCAGTTCTTC
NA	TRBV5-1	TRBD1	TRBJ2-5	CASSKGQGEETQYF	TGCGCCAGCAGTAAGGGACAGGGTGAGGAGACCCAGTACTTC
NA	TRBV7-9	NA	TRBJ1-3	CASSLRGESTGNTIYF	TGTGCCAGCAGCTTACGGGGGGAGTCAACTGGAAACACCATATATTTT
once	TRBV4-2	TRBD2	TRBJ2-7	CASSQASSGDTYEQYF	TGTGCCAGCAGCCAAGCTTCTAGCGGGGATACCTACGAGCAGTACTTC
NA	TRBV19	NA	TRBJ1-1	CASSSADSEAFF	TGTGCCAGCTCTAGTGCGGACAGCGAAGCTTTCTTT
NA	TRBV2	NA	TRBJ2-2	CASTASSPTGELFF	TGTGCCAGCACCGCTAGCAGTCCCACCGGGGAGCTGTTTTTT
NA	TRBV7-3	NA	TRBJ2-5	CASSLTRVAGMETQYF	TGTGCCAGCAGCTTAACGCGGGTCGCGGGGATGGAGACCCAGTACTTC
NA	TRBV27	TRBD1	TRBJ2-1	CASRRTGWDNEQFF	TGTGCCAGCAGGAGGACAGGGTGGGACAATGAGCAGTTCTTC
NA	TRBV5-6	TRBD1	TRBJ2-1	CASSLGQGSSYNEQFF	TGTGCCAGCAGCTTGGGACAGGGGAGCTCCTACAATGAGCAGTTCTTC
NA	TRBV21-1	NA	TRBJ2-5	CASSYGQVQKETQYF	TGTGCCAGCAGCTATGGACAGGTACAGAAAGAGACCCAGTACTTC
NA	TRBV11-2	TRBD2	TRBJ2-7	CASSLARLAGSYEQYF	TGTGCCAGCAGCTTGGCCCGACTAGCGGGTTCCTACGAGCAGTACTTC